This record covers a single T cell receptor (beta chain). It lacks a known antigen. Base qualities are not at hand, and no much larger clone is one base apart. This entry is derived from a study of T cell responses to AZD1222 COVID-19 vaccine (dated by TCRdb to the early 2020s). With respect to the entire study: AZD1222 recipients whose second dose came at about 4 weeks and those whose second dose came at about 12 weeks were combined into one group, since spike-specific TCR depth and breadth did not differ between the two schedules. A total of more than 230 trial participants underwent TCR sequencing, of whom roughly 210 had received two doses of AZD1222 and 26 had received two doses of the MenACWY control vaccine. Trial participants were enrolled by age into subgroups of 18-55, 56-69 and 70-plus years, and 148, 28 and 57 TCR-sequenced participants, respectively, were included in these subgroups.

The CDR3 regions of human TCRbeta chains were subjected to immunosequencing. For the original study's pipeline: TCRs in the repertoires were matched against a reference library of SARS-CoV-2-specific TCRs that had been generated with the MIRA antigen-specificity platform. Breadth meant the fraction of unique TCRs that were SARS-CoV-2-associated, whereas depth meant the fraction of total T cells that were SARS-CoV-2-associated. Using the MIRA data, every spike-specific TCR was mapped to the spike region that the TCR reacted to and assigned to either a CD4 or a CD8 class. Log10-transformed breadth and depth values were compared by one-way ANOVA with Sidak's multiple comparisons tests. TCRdb's version of the immuneACCESS table is confined to in-frame rearrangements and falls short of the full clone set. An unresolved V gene accounts for under half of the shortfall where checked; the remainder is of unknown origin. V and J calls and clone size follow that table, whereas D and trimming were derived from the DNA. Here the sample has 93,000 or so clones; roughly 88% occur a single time. The ten largest clones take up about 4.8% of the sample.

On the study overall, not on this receptor specifically: Participants were mostly white British and included more females than males, and it was suggested by the authors that clonal diversity may have been underestimated. A significant rise in spike-specific TCR breadth and depth was observed after two AZD1222 doses relative to day 0 and relative to MenACWY recipients. The whole spike protein was spanned by vaccine-associated CD4 TCRs, and dominant responses were seen in regions 160-218 and 743-854. Reportedly, almost half of the unique spike-specific TCRs recognized epitopes lying outside the regions that are mutated in the B.1.351 and B.1.1.7 variants. The 56-69-year group was small, and its depth increase did not reach significance, likely because of low power. Conclusions about previously exposed vaccinees were limited because only six AZD1222 recipients were SARS-CoV-2 seropositive at baseline. No day 14 peak-response samples were available, so repertoires were characterized only after the peak T cell response.

V loses 5 bases, J loses 1 base, and the germline ends lie 16 bases apart. The CDR3 goes from the cysteine to the phenylalanine over 16 residues. The kept DNA is CDR3 alone, 48 bases in frame from the first base. The CDR1 and CDR2 encoded by the germline V gene are KGHDR and SFDVKD. The label giving this sample's time point can be read as: baseline before first vaccination. Vaccinee samples came from UK trials COV001 and COV002, including a single-blind randomized controlled phase 2/3 trial of AZD1222 (ChAdOx1 nCoV-19) in healthy adults. For TCRbeta chain sequencing, PBMC samples from trial participants were taken at day 0 and at day 28 after the second dose.

The source is an adult in good health. This sample comprised peripheral blood, obtained on day 0 of AZD1222 vaccination. Recombination joined TRBV24-1 with TRBJ1-1; a weak D assignment points to TRBD1 (6 bases agree). The nucleotide sequence is TGTGCCACCAGTGTCGCACTTCGACAGGAGAACACTGAAGCTTTCTTT. The resulting protein is CATSVALRQENTEAFF.